The sequence of this TCR beta chain was determined in a study of shared clonotypes between healthy human individuals. Study-wide results and caveats: Among donors, the sharing of clonotypes was expected to be influenced by sequencing depth.

CD4+ cells were split into CD45RA+ naive and CD45RA-negative memory subsets. Assay runs were performed at deep level. Produced via immunoSEQ multiplex PCR; TCRdb's table is partial and in-frame only. The data contain under 600,000 clones, 97% of them singletons. Worth noting for this clone: Its target is unknown.

This CDR3 contains 18 residues. Per the germline V gene, CDR1 is MGHRA and CDR2 is YSYEKL. V trimming: 0 bases; J trimming: 2 bases; junction bases outside the gene matches: 10. Sample: naive CD4+ T cells sorted from blood. Subset given: CD45RA+ positively selected. This receptor was obtained from a woman younger than 45 in good health. J is TRBJ2-7 and V is TRBV4-1, with 10 bases lining up with TRBD1. CDR3 sequence reads: CASSQDVRDRGRPYEQYF. In nucleotides, the CDR3 is TGCGCCAGCAGCCAAGATGTTCGAGACAGGGGGCGCCCCTACGAGCAGTACTTC.